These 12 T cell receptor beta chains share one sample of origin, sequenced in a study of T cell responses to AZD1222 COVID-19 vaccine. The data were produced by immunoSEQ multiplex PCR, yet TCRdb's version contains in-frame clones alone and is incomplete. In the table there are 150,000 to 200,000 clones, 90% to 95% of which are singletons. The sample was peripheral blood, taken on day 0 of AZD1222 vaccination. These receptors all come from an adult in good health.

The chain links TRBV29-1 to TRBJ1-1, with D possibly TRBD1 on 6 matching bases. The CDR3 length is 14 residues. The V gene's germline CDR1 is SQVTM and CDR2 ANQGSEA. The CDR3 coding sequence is TGCAGACCAAGTAGGCGGACAGTGAACACTGAAGCTTTCTTT. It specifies CRPSRRTVNTEAFF.

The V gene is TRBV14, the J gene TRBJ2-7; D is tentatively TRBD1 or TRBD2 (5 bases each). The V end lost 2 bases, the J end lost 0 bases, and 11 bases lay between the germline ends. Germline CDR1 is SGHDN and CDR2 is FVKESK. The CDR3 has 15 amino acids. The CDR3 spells CASSQWAGSSYEQYF. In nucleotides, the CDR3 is TGTGCCAGCAGCCAATGGGCAGGGAGCTCCTACGAGCAGTACTTC.

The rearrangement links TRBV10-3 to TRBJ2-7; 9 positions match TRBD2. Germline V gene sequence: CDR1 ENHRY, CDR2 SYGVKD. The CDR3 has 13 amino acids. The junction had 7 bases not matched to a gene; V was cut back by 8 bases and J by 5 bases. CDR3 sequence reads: CAISGTSQNEQYF. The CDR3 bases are TGTGCCATCTCCGGGACTAGCCAAAACGAGCAGTACTTC.

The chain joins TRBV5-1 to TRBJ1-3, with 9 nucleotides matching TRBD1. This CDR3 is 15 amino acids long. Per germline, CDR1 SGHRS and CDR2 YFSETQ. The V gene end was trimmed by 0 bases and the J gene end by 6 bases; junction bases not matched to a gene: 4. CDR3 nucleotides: TGCGCCAGCAGCTTGGTTGGGACAGGGAAAAACACCATATATTTT. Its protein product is CASSLVGTGKNTIYF.

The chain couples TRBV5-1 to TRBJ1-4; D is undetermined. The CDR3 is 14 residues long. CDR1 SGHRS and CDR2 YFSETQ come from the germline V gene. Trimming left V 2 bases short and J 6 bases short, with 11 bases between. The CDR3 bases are TGCGCCAGCAGCTTTGGGGAACTCGATGAAAAACTGTTTTTT. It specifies CASSFGELDEKLFF.

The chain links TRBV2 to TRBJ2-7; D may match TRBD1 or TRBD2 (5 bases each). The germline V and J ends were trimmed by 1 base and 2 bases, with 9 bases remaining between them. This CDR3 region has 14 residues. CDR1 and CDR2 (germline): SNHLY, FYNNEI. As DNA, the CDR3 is TGTGCCAGCAGTGAAGGCAGGGACCCCTACGAGCAGTACTTC. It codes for CASSEGRDPYEQYF. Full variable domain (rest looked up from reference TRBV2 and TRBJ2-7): EPEVTQTPSHQVTQMGQEVILRCVPISNHLYFYWYRQILGQKVEFLVSFYNNEISEKSEIFDDQFSVERPDGSNFTLKIRSTKLEDSAMYFCASSEGRDPYEQYFGPGTRLTVT.

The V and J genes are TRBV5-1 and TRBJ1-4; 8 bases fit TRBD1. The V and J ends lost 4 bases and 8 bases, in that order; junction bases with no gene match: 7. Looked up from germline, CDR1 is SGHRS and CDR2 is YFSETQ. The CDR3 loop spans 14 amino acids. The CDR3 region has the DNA TGCGCCAGCAGCCTGGGACAGGAGGTAGAAAAACTGTTTTTT. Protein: CASSLGQEVEKLFF.

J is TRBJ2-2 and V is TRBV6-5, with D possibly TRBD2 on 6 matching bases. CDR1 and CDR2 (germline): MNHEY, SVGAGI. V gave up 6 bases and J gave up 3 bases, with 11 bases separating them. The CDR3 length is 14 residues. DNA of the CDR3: TGTGCCAGCAGGGCCGGAGGGGACACCGGGGAGCTGTTTTTT. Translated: CASRAGGDTGELFF.

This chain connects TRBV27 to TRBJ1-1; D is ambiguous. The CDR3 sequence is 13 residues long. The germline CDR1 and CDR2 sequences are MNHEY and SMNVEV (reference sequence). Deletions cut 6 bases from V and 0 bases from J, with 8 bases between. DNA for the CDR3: TGTGCCAGCAGAATCTCAATGAACACTGAAGCTTTCTTT. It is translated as CASRISMNTEAFF.

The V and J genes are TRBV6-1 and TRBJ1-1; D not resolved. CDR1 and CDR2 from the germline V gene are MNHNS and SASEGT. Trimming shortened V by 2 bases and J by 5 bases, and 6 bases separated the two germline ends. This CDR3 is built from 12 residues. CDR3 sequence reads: CASSELGTEAFF. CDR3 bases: TGTGCCAGCAGTGAATTAGGTACTGAAGCTTTCTTT.

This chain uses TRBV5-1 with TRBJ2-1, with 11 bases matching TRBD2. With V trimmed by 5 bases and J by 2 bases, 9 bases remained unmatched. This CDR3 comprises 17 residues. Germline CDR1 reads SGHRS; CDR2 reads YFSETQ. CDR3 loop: CASRPGTSGGAYNEQFF. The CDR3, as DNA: TGCGCCAGCAGGCCCGGGACTAGCGGAGGGGCCTACAATGAGCAGTTCTTC.

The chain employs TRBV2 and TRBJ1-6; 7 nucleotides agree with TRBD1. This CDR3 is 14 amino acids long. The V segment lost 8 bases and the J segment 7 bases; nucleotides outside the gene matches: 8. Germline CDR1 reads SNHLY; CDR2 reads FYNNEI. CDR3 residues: CASQTTGLNSPLHF. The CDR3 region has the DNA TGTGCCAGCCAAACGACAGGGCTCAATTCACCCCTCCACTTT.